This T cell receptor (beta chain) was recovered during a study of shared clonotypes between healthy human individuals. Study results and caveats: Sequencing depth was expected to affect clonotype sharing among donors.

Every one of the donors was a Caucasian adult that lived in Nashville, Tennessee. Negatively enriched CD4+ T cells were divided by CD45RA into naive and memory. For every subset, genomic DNA was evenly distributed across several immunoSEQ plates. The repertoire was sequenced with immunoSEQ multiplex PCR; TCRdb's copy has only in-frame clones and lacks some. The top ten hold about 0.064% of the sample, which has hundreds of thousands of clones, 90% to 96% seen once. With regard to this clone: Its target is unknown.

The CDR3 runs 14 residues. V lost 4 bases and J lost 2; bases outside the gene matches: 4. Per germline, CDR1 SGHNT and CDR2 YYREEE (reference sequence). This TCR derives from a woman aged 25 to 39 in good health. Sequencing was carried out using naive CD4+ T cells sorted from blood. Subset denoted: CD45RA+ positively selected. The chain links TRBV5-4 to TRBJ2-5; 8 bases map to TRBD1. The CDR3 nucleotides read TGTGCCAGCAGCGGACAGGGCCGGCAAGAGACCCAGTACTTC. As protein: CASSGQGRQETQYF.